The rows below give T cell receptor beta chains drawn from one sample of a study of T cells expressing NK-cell markers. With the 5' RACE reads reprocessed, TCRdb shows one record per CDR3 protein and no DNA. The sample has 500,000 to 700,000 distinct CDR3 sequences. The sample taken for sequencing was blood T cells: a sorted CD56 or NKG2C T cell subset, CD4+ or CD8+ T cells, or bulk PBMC T cells (not recorded which). All receptors come from a young man in good health. The CDR3 runs from the conserved cysteine through the conserved F or W. Fields, in order: V gene, J gene, CDR3 protein.

>TRBV7-2|TRBJ1-5
CASSLASTALSNQPQHF
>TRBV12-3/TRBV12-4|TRBJ1-5
CASSFWAGFGPQHF
>TRBV27|TRBJ2-1
CASSLLSRVSYNEQFF
>TRBV5-1|TRBJ2-1
CASSLGMGQGYNEQFF
>TRBV6-2/TRBV6-3|TRBJ1-1
CASSYPGGRNTEAFF
>TRBV6-1|TRBJ2-2
CASSLLAGVPGTGELFF
>TRBV24-1|TRBJ2-1
CATSDPSDRFHNEQFF
>TRBV20-1|TRBJ1-3
CSARHGLTGNTIYF
>TRBV4-1|TRBJ2-5
CASSQDGGGRGQETQYF
>TRBV20-1|TRBJ2-7
CSANPELALLYEQYF
>TRBV11-2|TRBJ2-5
CASSKGRSQETQYF
>TRBV9|TRBJ2-7
CASSVAADVPYEQYF
>TRBV12-3/TRBV12-4|TRBJ2-1
CASSPPGGASYNEQFF
>TRBV5-1|TRBJ1-5
CASAQGDSNQPQHF
>TRBV12-3/TRBV12-4|TRBJ2-2
CASSLRPLEAGELFF
>TRBV20-1|TRBJ1-2
CSARAQAYGYTF
>TRBV6-5|TRBJ2-2
CASSYSIWQGDPNTGELFF
>TRBV5-1|TRBJ1-6
CASSPRTEYNSPLHF
>TRBV5-1|TRBJ2-5
CASSLGTSGIQETQYF
>TRBV7-2|TRBJ2-1
CASSLVWTAGYEQFF
>TRBV24-1|TRBJ2-1
CATSDSPRTGINEQFF
>TRBV6-5|TRBJ2-2
CASSSRVLHPLAGELFF
>TRBV4-3|TRBJ1-5
CASSQDSGKPQHF
>TRBV7-9|TRBJ2-5
CASSPKDRAEWETQYF
>TRBV27|TRBJ2-3
CASSFQDRGPYTQYF
>TRBV2|TRBJ2-1
CASRADLTPTNEQFF
>TRBV20-1|TRBJ2-2
CSARPGIFAGELFF
>TRBV2|TRBJ2-5
CASTELAGMTQYF
>TRBV6-5|TRBJ1-4
CASSCRNCEKLFF
>TRBV5-5|TRBJ1-5
CASSFWTDNQPQHF
>TRBV12-3/TRBV12-4|TRBJ2-1
CASRGLAGINEQFF
>TRBV24-1|TRBJ2-6
CATSDWAGQGDGANVLTF
>TRBV10-3|TRBJ2-6
CAISESMTEETGANVLTF
>TRBV28|TRBJ2-5
CASSTQGQETQYF
>TRBV20-1|TRBJ2-3
CSARRVAGTTDTQYF
>TRBV4-2|TRBJ1-6
CASSPLGQNLSPLHF
>TRBV9|TRBJ2-1
CASSVRRIDNEQFF
>TRBV20-1|TRBJ2-4
CSASLGLAGSIAKNIQYF
>TRBV11-1|TRBJ2-1
CASSFPSRVAGPYNEQFF
>TRBV6-5|TRBJ2-7
CASSYSRRRTSYEQYF
>TRBV28|TRBJ2-5
CASSLDFGGTGTFQETQYF
>TRBV20-1|TRBJ2-5
CSATGRESLETQYF
>TRBV6-1|TRBJ2-4
CASSPRWQLAKNIQYF
>TRBV20-1|TRBJ2-4
CSARQFDGAKNIQYF